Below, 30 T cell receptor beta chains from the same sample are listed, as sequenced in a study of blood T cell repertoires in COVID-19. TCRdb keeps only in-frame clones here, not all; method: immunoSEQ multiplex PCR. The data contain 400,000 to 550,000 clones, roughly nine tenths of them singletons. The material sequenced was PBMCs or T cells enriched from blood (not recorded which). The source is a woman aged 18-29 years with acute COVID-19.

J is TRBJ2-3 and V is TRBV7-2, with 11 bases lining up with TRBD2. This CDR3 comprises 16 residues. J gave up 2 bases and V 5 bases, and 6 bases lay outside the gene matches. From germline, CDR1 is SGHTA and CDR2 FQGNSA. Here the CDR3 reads CASSRLAGRITDTQYF. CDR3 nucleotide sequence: TGTGCCAGCAGCAGACTAGCGGGGAGAATCACAGATACGCAGTATTTT.

CDR3 in DNA: TGTGCCAGCAGCCAACGACTAGCGGGGGTGACGAACACCGGGGAGCTGTTTTTT. The encoded protein is CASSQRLAGVTNTGELFF. The chain couples TRBV7-2 to TRBJ2-2, with 12 nucleotides matching TRBD2. The V segment lost 5 bases and the J segment 0 bases; nucleotides outside the gene matches: 7. The germline V gene encodes CDR1 SGHTA and CDR2 FQGNSA. The CDR3 contains 18 residues. Full variable domain (rest looked up from reference TRBV7-2 and TRBJ2-2): GAGVSQSPSNKVTEKGKDVELRCDPISGHTALYWYRQSLGQGLEFLIYFQGNSAPDKSGLPSDRFSAERTGGSVSTLTIQRTQQEDSAVYLCASSQRLAGVTNTGELFFGEGSRLTVL.

The chain's CDR3 is CASSPRTGSSYNSPLHF. DNA of the CDR3: TGTGCCAGCAGCCCCCGGACAGGCAGCTCCTATAATTCACCCCTCCACTTT. The chain couples TRBV7-9 to TRBJ1-6; 7 bases match TRBD1. Trimming at V came to 5 bases and at J to 0 bases, leaving 7 bases not matched to a gene. The CDR3 runs 17 residues. Germline values: CDR1 SEHNR, CDR2 FQNEAQ (reference sequence).

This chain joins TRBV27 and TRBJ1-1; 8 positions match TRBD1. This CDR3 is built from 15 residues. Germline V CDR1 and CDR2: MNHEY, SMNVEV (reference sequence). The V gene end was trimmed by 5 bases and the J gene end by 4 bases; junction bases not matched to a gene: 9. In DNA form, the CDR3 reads TGTGCCAGCAGTCAACACAGGGGGGATGGCACTGAAGCTTTCTTT. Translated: CASSQHRGDGTEAFF.

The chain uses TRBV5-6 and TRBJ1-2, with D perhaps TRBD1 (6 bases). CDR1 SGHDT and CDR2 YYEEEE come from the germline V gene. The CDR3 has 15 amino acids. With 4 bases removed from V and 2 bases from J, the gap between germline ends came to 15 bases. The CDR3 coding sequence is TGTGCCAGCAGCCAACGCCCGGACAGAAACTATGGCTACACCTTC. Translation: CASSQRPDRNYGYTF.

The CDR3 coding sequence is TGTGCCAGCAGCCCGACTGGGGCAGCTGGAAACACCATATATTTT. As protein: CASSPTGAAGNTIYF. V is TRBV14 and J is TRBJ1-3; a weak D match, TRBD1 (5 bases). CDR3 length equals 15 residues. The ends were cut back, 4 bases at V and 2 bases at J, with 12 bases in the middle. Germline values: CDR1 SGHDN, CDR2 FVKESK.

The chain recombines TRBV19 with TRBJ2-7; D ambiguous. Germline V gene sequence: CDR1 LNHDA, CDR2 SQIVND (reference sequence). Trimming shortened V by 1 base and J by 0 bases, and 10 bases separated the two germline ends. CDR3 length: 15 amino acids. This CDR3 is CASSIGASSSYEQYF. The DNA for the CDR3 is TGTGCCAGTAGTATAGGAGCCTCGAGCTCCTACGAGCAGTACTTC.

CDR3 bases: TGTGCCAGCTCACCAGACAGGGCCCACGAGCAGTACTTC. It is translated as CASSPDRAHEQYF. V gene TRBV18 combines with J gene TRBJ2-7, with 7 bases that match TRBD1. The germline V gene encodes CDR1 KGHSH and CDR2 LQKENI. The J segment lost 5 bases and the V segment lost 2 bases, leaving 3 bases of the junction unmatched. This CDR3 spans 13 amino acids.

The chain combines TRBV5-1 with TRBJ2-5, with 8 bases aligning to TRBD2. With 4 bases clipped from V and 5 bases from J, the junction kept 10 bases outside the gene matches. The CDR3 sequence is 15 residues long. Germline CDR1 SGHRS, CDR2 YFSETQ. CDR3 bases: TGCGCCAGCAGCAACATGGGACTAGAGGGTGAGACCCAGTACTTC. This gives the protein CASSNMGLEGETQYF.

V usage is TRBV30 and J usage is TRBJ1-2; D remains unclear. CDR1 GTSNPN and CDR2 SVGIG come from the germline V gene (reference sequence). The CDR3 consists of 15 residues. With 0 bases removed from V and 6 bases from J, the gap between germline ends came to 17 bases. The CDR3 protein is CAWSVVRGGSNGYTF. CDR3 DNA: TGTGCCTGGAGTGTAGTACGCGGAGGCTCTAATGGCTACACCTTC. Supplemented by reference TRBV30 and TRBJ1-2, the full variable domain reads SQTIHQWPATLVQPVGSPLSLECTVEGTSNPNLYWYRQAAGRGLQLLFYSVGIGQISSEVPQNLSASRPQDRQFILSSKKLLLSDSGFYLCAWSVVRGGSNGYTFGSGTRLTVV.

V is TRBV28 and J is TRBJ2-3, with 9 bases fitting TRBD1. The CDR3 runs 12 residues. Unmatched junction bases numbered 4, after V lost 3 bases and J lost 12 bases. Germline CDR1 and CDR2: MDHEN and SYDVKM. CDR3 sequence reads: CASSLRTGDQYF. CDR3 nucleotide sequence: TGTGCCAGCAGTTTGCGGACAGGGGACCAGTATTTT.

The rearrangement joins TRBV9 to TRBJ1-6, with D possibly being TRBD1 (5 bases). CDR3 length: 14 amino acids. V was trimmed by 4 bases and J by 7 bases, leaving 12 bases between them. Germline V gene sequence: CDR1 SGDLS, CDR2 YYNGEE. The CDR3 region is CASSSPDRNSPLHF. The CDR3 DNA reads TGTGCCAGCAGCTCCCCAGACAGAAATTCACCCCTCCACTTT. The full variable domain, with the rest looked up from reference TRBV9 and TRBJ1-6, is DSGVTQTPKHLITATGQRVTLRCSPRSGDLSVYWYQQSLDQGLQFLIQYYNGEERAKGNILERFSAQQFPDLHSELNLSSLELGDSALYFCASSSPDRNSPLHFGNGTRLTVT.

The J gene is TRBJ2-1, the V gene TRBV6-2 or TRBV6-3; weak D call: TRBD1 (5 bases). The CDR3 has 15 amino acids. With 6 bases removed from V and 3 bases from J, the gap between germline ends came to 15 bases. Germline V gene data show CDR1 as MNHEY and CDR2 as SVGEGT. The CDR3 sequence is CASSFSGNYYNEQFF. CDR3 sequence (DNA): TGTGCCAGCAGCTTCTCAGGGAACTACTACAATGAGCAGTTCTTC.

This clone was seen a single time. CDR3 residues: CASSSRTGVGYTF. In DNA form, the CDR3 reads TGTGCCAGCAGTTCAAGGACAGGGGTGGGCTACACCTTC. J is TRBJ1-2 and V is TRBV27; 9 positions match TRBD1. Germline trimming cut 4 bases from V and 8 bases from J; bases unmatched to any gene: 5. The CDR3 is 13 amino acids. Germline V gene lookup returns CDR1 MNHEY and CDR2 SMNVEV (reference sequence).

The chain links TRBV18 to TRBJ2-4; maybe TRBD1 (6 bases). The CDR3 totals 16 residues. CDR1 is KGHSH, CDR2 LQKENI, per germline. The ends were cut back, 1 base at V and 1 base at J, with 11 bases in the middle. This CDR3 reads CASSPLQGRAKNIQYF. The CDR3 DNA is TGTGCCAGCTCACCACTGCAGGGGCGGGCCAAAAACATTCAGTACTTC.

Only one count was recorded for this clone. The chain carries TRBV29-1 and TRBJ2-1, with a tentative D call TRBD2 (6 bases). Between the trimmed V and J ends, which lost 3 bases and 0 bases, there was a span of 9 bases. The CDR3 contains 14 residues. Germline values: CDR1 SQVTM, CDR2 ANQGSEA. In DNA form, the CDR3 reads TGCAGCGTTGATGTAGCGGACTCCTACAATGAGCAGTTCTTC. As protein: CSVDVADSYNEQFF.

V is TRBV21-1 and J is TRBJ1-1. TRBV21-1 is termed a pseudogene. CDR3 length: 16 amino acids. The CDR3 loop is CASSKAVRRANTEAFF. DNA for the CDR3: TGTGCCAGCAGCAAAGCAGTAAGGCGGGCGAACACTGAAGCTTTCTTT.

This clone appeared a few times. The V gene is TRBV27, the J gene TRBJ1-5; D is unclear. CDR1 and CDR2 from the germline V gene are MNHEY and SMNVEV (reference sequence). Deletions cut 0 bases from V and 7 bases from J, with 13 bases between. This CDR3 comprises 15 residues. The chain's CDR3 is CASSLSVQKEQPQHF. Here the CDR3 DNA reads TGTGCCAGCAGTTTATCGGTCCAGAAAGAACAGCCCCAGCATTTT.

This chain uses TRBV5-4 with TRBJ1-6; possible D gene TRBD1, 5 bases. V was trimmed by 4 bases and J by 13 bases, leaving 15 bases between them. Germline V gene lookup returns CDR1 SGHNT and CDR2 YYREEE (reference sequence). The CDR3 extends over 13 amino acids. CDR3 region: CASSRWGERPLHF. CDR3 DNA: TGTGCCAGCAGCCGCTGGGGCGAAAGGCCCCTCCACTTT.

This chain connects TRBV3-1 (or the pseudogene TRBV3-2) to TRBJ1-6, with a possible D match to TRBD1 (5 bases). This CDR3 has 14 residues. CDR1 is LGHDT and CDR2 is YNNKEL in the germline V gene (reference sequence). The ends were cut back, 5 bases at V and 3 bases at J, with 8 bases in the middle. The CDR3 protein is CASSSGGYNSPLHF. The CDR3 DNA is TGTGCCAGCAGCTCCGGGGGCTATAATTCACCCCTCCACTTT.

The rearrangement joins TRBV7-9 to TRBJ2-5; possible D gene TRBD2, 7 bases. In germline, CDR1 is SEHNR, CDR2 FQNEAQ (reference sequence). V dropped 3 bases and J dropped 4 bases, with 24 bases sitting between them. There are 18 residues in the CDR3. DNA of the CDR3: TGTGCCAGCAGCTTTAGTGAGGGGGGGGCTCTCCGCGTAGAGACCCAGTACTTC. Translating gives CASSFSEGGALRVETQYF. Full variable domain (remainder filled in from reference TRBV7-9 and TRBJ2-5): DTGVSQNPRHKITKRGQNVTFRCDPISEHNRLYWYRQTLGQGPEFLTYFQNEAQLEKSRLLSDRFSAERPKGSFSTLEIQRTEQGDSAMYLCASSFSEGGALRVETQYFGPGTRLLVL.

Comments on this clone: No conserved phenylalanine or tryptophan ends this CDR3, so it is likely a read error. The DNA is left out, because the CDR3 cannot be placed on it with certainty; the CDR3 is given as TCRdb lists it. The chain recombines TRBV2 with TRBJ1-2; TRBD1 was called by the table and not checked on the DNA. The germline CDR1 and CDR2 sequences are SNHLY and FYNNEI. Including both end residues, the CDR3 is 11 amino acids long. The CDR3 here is CASGHRWASSI.

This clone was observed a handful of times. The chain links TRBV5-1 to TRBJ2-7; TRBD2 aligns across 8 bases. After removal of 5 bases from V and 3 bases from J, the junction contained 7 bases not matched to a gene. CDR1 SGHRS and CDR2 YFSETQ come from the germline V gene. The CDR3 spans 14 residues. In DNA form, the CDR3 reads TGCGCCAGCAGTTTAGCGGGACCAGACTACGAGCAGTACTTC. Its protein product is CASSLAGPDYEQYF.

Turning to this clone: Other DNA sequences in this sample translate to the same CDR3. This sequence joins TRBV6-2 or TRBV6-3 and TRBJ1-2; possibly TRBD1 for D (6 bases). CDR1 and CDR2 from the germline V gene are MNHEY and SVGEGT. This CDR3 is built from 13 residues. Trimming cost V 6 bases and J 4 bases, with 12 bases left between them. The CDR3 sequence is CASSDRDTYGYTF. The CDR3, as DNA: TGTGCCAGCAGCGACCGGGACACCTATGGCTACACCTTC.

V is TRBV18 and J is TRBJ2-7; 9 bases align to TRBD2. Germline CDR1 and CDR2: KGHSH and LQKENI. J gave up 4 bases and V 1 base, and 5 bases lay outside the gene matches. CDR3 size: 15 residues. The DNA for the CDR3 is TGTGCCAGCTCACCACGTGGTAGCGGGAGTTACGAGCAGTACTTC. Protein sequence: CASSPRGSGSYEQYF.

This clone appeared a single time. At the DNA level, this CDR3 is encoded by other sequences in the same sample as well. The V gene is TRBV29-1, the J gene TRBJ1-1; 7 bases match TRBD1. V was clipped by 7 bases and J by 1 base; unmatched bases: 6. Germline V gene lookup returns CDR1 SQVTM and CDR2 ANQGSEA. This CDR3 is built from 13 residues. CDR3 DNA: TGCAGCGCAAAGGGACAGAAGAACACTGAAGCTTTCTTT. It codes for CSAKGQKNTEAFF. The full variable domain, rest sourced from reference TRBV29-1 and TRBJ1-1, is SAVISQKPSRDICQRGTSLTIQCQVDSQVTMMFWYRQQPGQSLTLIATANQGSEATYESGFVIDKFPISRPNLTFSTLTVSNMSPEDSSIYLCSAKGQKNTEAFFGQGTRLTVV.

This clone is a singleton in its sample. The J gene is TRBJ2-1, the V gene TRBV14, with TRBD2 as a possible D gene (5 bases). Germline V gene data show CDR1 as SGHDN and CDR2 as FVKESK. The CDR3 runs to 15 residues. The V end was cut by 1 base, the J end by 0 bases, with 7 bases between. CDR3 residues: CASSQVRVSYNEQFF. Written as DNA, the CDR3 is TGTGCCAGCAGCCAAGTGCGGGTCTCCTACAATGAGCAGTTCTTC.

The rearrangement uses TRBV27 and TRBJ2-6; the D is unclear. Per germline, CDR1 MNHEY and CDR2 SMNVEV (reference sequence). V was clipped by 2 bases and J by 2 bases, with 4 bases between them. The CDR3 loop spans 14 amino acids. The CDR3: CASSLLPGANVLTF. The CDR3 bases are TGTGCCAGCAGTTTACTCCCTGGGGCCAACGTCCTGACTTTC.

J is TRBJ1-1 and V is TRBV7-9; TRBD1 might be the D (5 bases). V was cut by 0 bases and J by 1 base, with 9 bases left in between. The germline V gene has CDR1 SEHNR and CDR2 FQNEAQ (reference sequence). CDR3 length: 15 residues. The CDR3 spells CASSLAQGWNTEAFF. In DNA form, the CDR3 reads TGTGCCAGCAGCTTAGCCCAGGGCTGGAACACTGAAGCTTTCTTT.

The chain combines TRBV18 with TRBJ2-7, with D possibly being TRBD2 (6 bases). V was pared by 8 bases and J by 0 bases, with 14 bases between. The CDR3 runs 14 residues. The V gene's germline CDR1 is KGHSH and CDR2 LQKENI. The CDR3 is CASRPGLSSYEQYF. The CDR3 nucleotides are TGTGCCAGCCGGCCGGGACTGAGCTCCTACGAGCAGTACTTC.